This record looks at one T cell receptor (beta chain) sequence and its context. As yet, its antigen is unknown. The treatment is: around 19 received Ad26.COV2.S at low or high dose, single or two shots; about five received placebo; per-sample allocation not given. The investigators took samples on day 63 after the first vaccine or placebo injection. An Ad26 vector expressing Wuhan-strain SARS-CoV-2 spike constituted the vaccine. The table came from immunoSEQ multiplex PCR; TCRdb's copy has only in-frame clones and leaves some out. This table has about 470,000 clones, roughly 91% appearing once. The data were taken from a study of Ad26.COV2.S vaccination and SARS-CoV-2 variants. Study-level information: Into the muscle, Ad26.COV2.S was dosed once or twice, 56 days apart.

The germline V gene encodes CDR1 GTSNPN and CDR2 SVGIG (reference sequence). V was clipped by 4 bases and J by 3 bases; unmatched bases: 9. The CDR3 loop spans 14 amino acids. Study results and caveats: TCR breadth and depth estimates may have understated total T cell responses.

Here the sequenced sample was peripheral blood, taken in a trial of Ad26.COV2.S vaccine versus placebo. The V gene is TRBV30, the J gene TRBJ2-7; 7 bases are shared with TRBD2. This receptor was obtained from a person between 18 and 65 years old who received the Ad26.COV2.S COVID-19 vaccine or a placebo. DNA for the CDR3: TGTGCCTGGACTAGAGGCGGGAGTGGCTACGAGCAGTACTTC. It translates to CAWTRGGSGYEQYF.